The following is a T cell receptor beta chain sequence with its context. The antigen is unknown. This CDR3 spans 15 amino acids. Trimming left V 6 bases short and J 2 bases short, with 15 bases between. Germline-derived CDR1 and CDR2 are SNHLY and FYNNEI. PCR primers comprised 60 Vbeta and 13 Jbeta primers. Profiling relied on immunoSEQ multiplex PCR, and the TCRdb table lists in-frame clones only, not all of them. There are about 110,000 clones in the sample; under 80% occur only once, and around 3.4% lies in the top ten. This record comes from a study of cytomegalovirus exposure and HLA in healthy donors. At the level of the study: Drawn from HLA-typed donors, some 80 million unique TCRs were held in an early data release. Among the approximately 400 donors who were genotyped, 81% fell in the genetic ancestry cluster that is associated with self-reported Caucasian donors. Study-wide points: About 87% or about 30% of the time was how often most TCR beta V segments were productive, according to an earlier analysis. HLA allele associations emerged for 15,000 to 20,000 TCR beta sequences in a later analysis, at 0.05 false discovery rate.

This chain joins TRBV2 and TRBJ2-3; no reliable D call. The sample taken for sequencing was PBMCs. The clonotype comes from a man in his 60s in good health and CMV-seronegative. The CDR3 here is CASRNKLRYTDTQYF. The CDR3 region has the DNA TGTGCCAGCAGGAATAAACTCCGCTACACAGATACGCAGTATTTT. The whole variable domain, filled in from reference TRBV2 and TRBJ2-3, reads EPEVTQTPSHQVTQMGQEVILRCVPISNHLYFYWYRQILGQKVEFLVSFYNNEISEKSEIFDDQFSVERPDGSNFTLKIRSTKLEDSAMYFCASRNKLRYTDTQYFGPGTRLTVL.